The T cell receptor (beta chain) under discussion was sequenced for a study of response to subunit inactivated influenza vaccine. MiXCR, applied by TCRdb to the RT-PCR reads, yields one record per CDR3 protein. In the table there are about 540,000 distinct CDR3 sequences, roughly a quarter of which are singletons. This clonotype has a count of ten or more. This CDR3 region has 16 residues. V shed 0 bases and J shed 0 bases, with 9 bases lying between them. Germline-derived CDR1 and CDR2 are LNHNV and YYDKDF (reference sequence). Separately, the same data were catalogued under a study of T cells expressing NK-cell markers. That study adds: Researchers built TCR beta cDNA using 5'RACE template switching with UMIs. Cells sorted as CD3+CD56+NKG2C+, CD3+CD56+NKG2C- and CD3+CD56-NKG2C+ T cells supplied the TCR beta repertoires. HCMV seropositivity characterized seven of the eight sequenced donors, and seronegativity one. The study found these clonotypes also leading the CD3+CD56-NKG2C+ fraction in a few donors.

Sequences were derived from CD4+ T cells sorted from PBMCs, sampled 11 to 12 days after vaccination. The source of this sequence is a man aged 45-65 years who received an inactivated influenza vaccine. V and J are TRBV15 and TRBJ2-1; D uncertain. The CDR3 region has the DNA TGTGCCACCAGCAGAGATTTTGTTAGCTCCTACAATGAGCAGTTCTTC. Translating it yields CATSRDFVSSYNEQFF.